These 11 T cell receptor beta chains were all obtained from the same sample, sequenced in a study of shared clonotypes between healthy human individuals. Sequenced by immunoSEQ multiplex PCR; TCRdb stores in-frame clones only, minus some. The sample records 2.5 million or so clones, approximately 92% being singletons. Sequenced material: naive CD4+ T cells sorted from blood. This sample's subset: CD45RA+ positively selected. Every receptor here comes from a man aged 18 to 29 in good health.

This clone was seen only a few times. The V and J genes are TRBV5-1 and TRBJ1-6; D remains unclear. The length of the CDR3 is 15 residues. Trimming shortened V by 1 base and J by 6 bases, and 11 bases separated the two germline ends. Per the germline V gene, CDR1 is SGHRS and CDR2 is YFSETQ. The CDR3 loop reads CASSLKTDLNSPLHF. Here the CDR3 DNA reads TGCGCCAGCAGCTTGAAAACCGACCTTAATTCACCCCTCCACTTT.

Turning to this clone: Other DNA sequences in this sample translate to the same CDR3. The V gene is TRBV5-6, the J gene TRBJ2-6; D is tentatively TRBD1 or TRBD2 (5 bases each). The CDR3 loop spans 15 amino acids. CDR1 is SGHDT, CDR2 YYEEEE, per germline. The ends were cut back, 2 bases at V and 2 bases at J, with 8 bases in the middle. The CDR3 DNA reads TGTGCCAGCAGCTTTAGAGGGGCTGGGGCCAACGTCCTGACTTTC. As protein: CASSFRGAGANVLTF.

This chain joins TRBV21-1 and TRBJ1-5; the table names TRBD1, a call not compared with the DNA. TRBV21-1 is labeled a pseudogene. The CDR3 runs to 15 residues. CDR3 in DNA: TGTGCCAGCAGCCACTTGGGCTCAGGGGATCAGCCCCAGCATTTT. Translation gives CASSHLGSGDQPQHF.

Written as DNA, the CDR3 is TGTGCCAGCAGCTTGCCGACAGGGGGGCAAGAGACCCAGTACTTC. This encodes CASSLPTGGQETQYF. V usage is TRBV5-6 and J usage is TRBJ2-5; 9 bases agree with TRBD1. CDR1 is SGHDT and CDR2 is YYEEEE in the germline V gene. The CDR3 sequence is 15 residues long. The ends lost 1 base at V and 2 bases at J; junction bases unmatched: 3.

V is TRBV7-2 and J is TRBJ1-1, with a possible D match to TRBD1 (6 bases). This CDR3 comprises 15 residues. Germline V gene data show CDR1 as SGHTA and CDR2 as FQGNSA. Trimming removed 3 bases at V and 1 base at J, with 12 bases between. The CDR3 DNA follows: TGTGCCAGCAGCTTCTTGGGGGGGGCGAACACTGAAGCTTTCTTT. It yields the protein CASSFLGGANTEAFF.

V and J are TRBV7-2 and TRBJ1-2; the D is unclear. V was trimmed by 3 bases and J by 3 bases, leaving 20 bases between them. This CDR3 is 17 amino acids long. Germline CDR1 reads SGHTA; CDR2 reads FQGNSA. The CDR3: CASSFLPSGSPYYGYTF. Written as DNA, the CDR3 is TGTGCCAGCAGCTTCTTGCCTTCAGGATCCCCTTACTATGGCTACACCTTC. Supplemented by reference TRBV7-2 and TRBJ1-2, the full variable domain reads GAGVSQSPSNKVTEKGKDVELRCDPISGHTALYWYRQSLGQGLEFLIYFQGNSAPDKSGLPSDRFSAERTGGSVSTLTIQRTQQEDSAVYLCASSFLPSGSPYYGYTFGSGTRLTVV.

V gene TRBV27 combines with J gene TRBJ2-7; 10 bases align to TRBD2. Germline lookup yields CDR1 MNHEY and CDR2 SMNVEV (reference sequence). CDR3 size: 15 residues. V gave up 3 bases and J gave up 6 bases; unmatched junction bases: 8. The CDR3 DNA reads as TGTGCCAGCAGTTTCACAGCGGGAGGGCAACGCGAGCAGTACTTC. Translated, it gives CASSFTAGGQREQYF.

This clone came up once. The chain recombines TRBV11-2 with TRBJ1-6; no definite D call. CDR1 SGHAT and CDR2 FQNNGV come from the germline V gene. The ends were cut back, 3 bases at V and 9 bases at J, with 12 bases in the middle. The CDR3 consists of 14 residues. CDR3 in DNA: TGTGCCAGCAGCTTGGGAGGGAAAGGTTCACCCCTCCACTTT. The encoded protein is CASSLGGKGSPLHF.

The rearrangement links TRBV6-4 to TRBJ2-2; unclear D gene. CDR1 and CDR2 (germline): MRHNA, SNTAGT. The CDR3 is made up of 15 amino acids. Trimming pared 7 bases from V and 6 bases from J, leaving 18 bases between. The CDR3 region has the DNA TGTGCCAGCATTGGAAGGGCGCGATGTCCCGGGGAGCTGTTTTTT. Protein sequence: CASIGRARCPGELFF.

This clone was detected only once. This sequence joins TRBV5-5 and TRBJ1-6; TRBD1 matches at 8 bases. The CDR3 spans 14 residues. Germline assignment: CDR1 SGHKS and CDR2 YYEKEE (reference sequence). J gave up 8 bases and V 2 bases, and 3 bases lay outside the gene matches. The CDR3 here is CASSLRTGYSPLHF. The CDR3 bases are TGTGCCAGCAGCTTACGGACAGGGTATTCACCCCTCCACTTT.

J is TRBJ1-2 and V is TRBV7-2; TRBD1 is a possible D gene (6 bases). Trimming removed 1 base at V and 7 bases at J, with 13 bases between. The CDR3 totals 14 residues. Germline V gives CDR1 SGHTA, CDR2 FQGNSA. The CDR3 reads CASSLGGTFPGYTF. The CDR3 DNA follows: TGTGCCAGCAGCTTAGGGGGGACATTTCCTGGCTACACCTTC.